Listed below are T cell receptor beta chains from one sample, sequenced in a study of T cell responses to AZD1222 COVID-19 vaccine. Only in-frame clones appear in the TCRdb table, and some are missing; sequencing was by immunoSEQ multiplex PCR. The data show 120,000 to 150,000 clones, with about 90% seen just once and 4% to 6% held by the top ten. The input for sequencing was peripheral blood, taken on day 0 of AZD1222 vaccination. The receptors were gathered from an adult in good health. The CDR3 runs from the conserved cysteine through the conserved F or W. The D gene is left open where the match is weak. Clone size is given for some rows only: seen once, a few or many times, or a class if the clone is expanded.

size: .; J: TRBJ1-5; V: TRBV6-5; D: .; length: 14; CDR3: CASSQWVTNQPQHF; DNA: TGTGCCAGCAGCCAGTGGGTTACCAATCAGCCCCAGCATTTT
size: .; J: TRBJ2-3; V: TRBV7-2; D: .; length: 15; CDR3: CASSLGGSGADTQYF; DNA: TGTGCCAGCAGCTTAGGGGGGAGTGGAGCAGATACGCAGTATTTT
size: .; J: TRBJ1-2; V: TRBV12-3/TRBV12-4; D: .; length: 13; CDR3: CASSLGVHYGYTF; DNA: TGTGCCAGCAGTTTAGGGGTACACTATGGCTACACCTTC
size: .; J: TRBJ2-5; V: TRBV10-3; D: .; length: 16; CDR3: CAISEVRTSRMETQYF; DNA: TGTGCCATCAGTGAGGTACGGACCAGTAGGATGGAGACCCAGTACTTC
size: .; J: TRBJ1-2; V: TRBV5-4; D: .; length: 15; CDR3: CASSLGTPTNYGYTF; DNA: TGTGCCAGCAGCCTAGGGACACCTACTAACTATGGCTACACCTTC
size: once; J: TRBJ2-5; V: TRBV6-5; D: TRBD1; length: 13; CDR3: CASSWDRQETQYF; DNA: TGTGCCAGCAGTTGGGACAGACAAGAGACCCAGTACTTC
size: once; J: TRBJ2-2; V: TRBV9; D: TRBD2; length: 18; CDR3: CASSPRSLVGGSAGELFF; DNA: TGTGCCAGCAGCCCCCGGTCGTTAGTGGGAGGGAGCGCCGGGGAGCTGTTTTTT
size: .; J: TRBJ1-2; V: TRBV5-1; D: .; length: 15; CDR3: CASSLLQSTNYGYTF; DNA: TGCGCCAGCAGCTTGTTACAGAGCACTAACTATGGCTACACCTTC
size: .; J: TRBJ1-5; V: TRBV2; D: .; length: 12; CDR3: CASDPVNQPQHF; DNA: TGTGCCAGCGACCCAGTGAATCAGCCCCAGCATTTT
size: once; J: TRBJ1-2; V: TRBV3-1/TRBV3-2; D: .; length: 13; CDR3: CASSQLEGYGYTF; DNA: TGTGCCAGCAGCCAACTTGAAGGCTATGGCTACACCTTC
size: .; J: TRBJ1-3; V: TRBV7-2; D: .; length: 13; CDR3: CASSLSGKYTIYF; DNA: TGTGCCAGCAGCTTATCAGGGAAGTACACCATATATTTT
size: few; J: TRBJ2-5; V: TRBV7-8; D: .; length: 13; CDR3: CASSLSRLETQYF; DNA: TGTGCCAGCAGCTTGTCTAGACTCGAGACCCAGTACTTC
size: .; J: TRBJ2-2; V: TRBV6-5; D: .; length: 15; CDR3: CASSGRAGEAGELFF; DNA: TGTGCCAGCAGCGGCCGGGCAGGGGAGGCCGGGGAGCTGTTTTTT
size: once; J: TRBJ1-2; V: TRBV7-9; D: .; length: 14; CDR3: CASSPAGLNYGYTF; DNA: TGTGCCAGCAGCCCGGCGGGCCTTAACTATGGCTACACCTTC
size: .; J: TRBJ2-2; V: TRBV9; D: .; length: 15; CDR3: CASSVAGVDTGELFF; DNA: TGTGCCAGCAGCGTAGCGGGGGTGGACACCGGGGAGCTGTTTTTT
size: once; J: TRBJ2-2; V: TRBV15; D: .; length: 14; CDR3: CATSRMRAAGELFF; DNA: TGTGCCACCAGCCGAATGAGAGCCGCCGGGGAGCTGTTTTTT
size: .; J: TRBJ1-3; V: TRBV25-1; D: TRBD1; length: 15; CDR3: CASSTPTGSGNTIYF; DNA: TGTGCCAGCAGTACACCGACAGGGTCCGGAAACACCATATATTTT
size: once; J: TRBJ2-2; V: TRBV6-2/TRBV6-3; D: .; length: 18; CDR3: CASSHGLAGFGSTGELFF; DNA: TGTGCCAGCAGTCACGGCTTGGCAGGGTTCGGCTCAACCGGGGAGCTGTTTTTT
size: .; J: TRBJ2-1; V: TRBV19; D: .; length: 13; CDR3: CASSIAKKHEQFF; DNA: TGTGCCAGTAGTATAGCAAAGAAGCATGAGCAGTTCTTC
size: .; J: TRBJ1-2; V: TRBV5-5; D: .; length: 15; CDR3: CASSLSLSPSYGYTF; DNA: TGTGCCAGCAGCTTGAGTCTCTCACCCTCCTATGGCTACACCTTC
size: .; J: TRBJ2-7; V: TRBV5-4; D: .; length: 14; CDR3: CASSLSPGNYEQYF; DNA: TGTGCCAGCAGCTTGAGTCCAGGGAACTACGAGCAGTACTTC
size: .; J: TRBJ2-5; V: TRBV5-4; D: TRBD2; length: 16; CDR3: CASSLGSGGRKETQYF; DNA: TGTGCCAGCAGCTTGGGTAGCGGGGGGCGCAAAGAGACCCAGTACTTC
size: .; J: TRBJ1-4; V: TRBV7-8; D: .; length: 15; CDR3: CASSLGGVLNEKLFF; DNA: TGTGCCAGCAGCTTGGGAGGGGTGTTAAATGAAAAACTGTTTTTT
size: few; J: TRBJ1-1; V: TRBV5-1; D: .; length: 12; CDR3: CASSLEGPEAFF; DNA: TGCGCCAGCAGCTTGGAGGGTCCTGAAGCTTTCTTT
size: .; J: TRBJ2-3; V: TRBV5-1; D: .; length: 14; CDR3: CASSLAGSTDTQYF; DNA: TGCGCCAGCAGCTTGGCAGGGAGCACAGATACGCAGTATTTT
size: .; J: TRBJ2-7; V: TRBV9; D: .; length: 14; CDR3: CASSRSQDTYEQYF; DNA: TGTGCCAGCAGCCGCTCCCAGGACACTTACGAGCAGTACTTC
size: .; J: TRBJ1-6; V: TRBV27; D: TRBD1; length: 15; CDR3: CASSLSQGRNSPLHF; DNA: TGTGCCAGCAGTTTATCACAGGGGAGGAATTCACCCCTCCACTTT
size: .; J: TRBJ2-7; V: TRBV18; D: TRBD1; length: 14; CDR3: CASSPGDRGYEQYF; DNA: TGTGCCAGCTCACCAGGTGACAGGGGCTACGAGCAGTACTTC
size: .; J: TRBJ2-1; V: TRBV4-1; D: .; length: 12; CDR3: CASSQVRGEQFF; DNA: TGCGCCAGCAGCCAAGTCCGGGGTGAGCAGTTCTTC
size: .; J: TRBJ1-1; V: TRBV28; D: TRBD1; length: 15; CDR3: CASTGTGGRNTEAFF; DNA: TGTGCCAGCACCGGGACAGGGGGGCGCAACACTGAAGCTTTCTTT
size: .; J: TRBJ1-6; V: TRBV7-3; D: .; length: 14; CDR3: CASSATGYNSPLHF; DNA: TGTGCCAGCAGCGCAACAGGGTATAATTCACCCCTCCACTTT
size: .; J: TRBJ1-2; V: TRBV11-2; D: TRBD1; length: 15; CDR3: CASSPTGAFGYGYTF; DNA: TGTGCCAGCAGCCCCACAGGGGCTTTCGGCTATGGCTACACCTTC
size: .; J: TRBJ2-3; V: TRBV12-3/TRBV12-4; D: .; length: 13; CDR3: CADRQGSSDTQYF; DNA: TGTGCCGACCGGCAGGGTTCTTCAGATACGCAGTATTTT
size: .; J: TRBJ1-2; V: TRBV6-5; D: .; length: 11; CDR3: CASSNNYGYTF; DNA: TGTGCCAGCAGTAATAACTATGGCTACACCTTC
size: .; J: TRBJ1-3; V: TRBV19; D: .; length: 15; CDR3: CASSIRPRSGNTIYF; DNA: TGTGCCAGTAGTATAAGACCCCGCTCTGGAAACACCATATATTTT
size: .; J: TRBJ2-2; V: TRBV11-2; D: .; length: 14; CDR3: CASRQGGLPGELFF; DNA: TGTGCCAGCAGGCAGGGGGGCTTGCCCGGGGAGCTGTTTTTT
size: .; J: TRBJ1-2; V: TRBV4-1; D: .; length: 13; CDR3: CASSQDSDYGYTF; DNA: TGCGCCAGCAGCCAGGACAGTGACTATGGCTACACCTTC
size: .; J: TRBJ2-7; V: TRBV29-1; D: .; length: 14; CDR3: CSVKTGGRQYEQYF; DNA: TGCAGCGTTAAAACCGGGGGCCGTCAGTACGAGCAGTACTTC
size: .; J: TRBJ2-1; V: TRBV7-3; D: .; length: 14; CDR3: CASSLEGSYNEQFF; DNA: TGTGCCAGCAGCTTGGAGGGCTCCTACAATGAGCAGTTCTTC
size: .; J: TRBJ2-7; V: TRBV6-5; D: TRBD2; length: 14; CDR3: CASSFGGDFYEQYF; DNA: TGTGCCAGCAGTTTTGGGGGGGATTTCTACGAGCAGTACTTC
size: .; J: TRBJ2-7; V: TRBV29-1; D: .; length: 15; CDR3: CSVGGFDKSSYEQYF; DNA: TGCAGCGTTGGGGGGTTTGACAAGTCGTCCTACGAGCAGTACTTC
size: .; J: TRBJ1-6; V: TRBV5-1; D: TRBD1; length: 16; CDR3: CASSSFQGANNSPLHF; DNA: TGCGCCAGCAGCTCCTTTCAGGGGGCTAATAATTCACCCCTCCACTTT
size: .; J: TRBJ2-7; V: TRBV7-9; D: .; length: 12; CDR3: CASSLQGYEQYF; DNA: TGTGCCAGCAGCCTCCAGGGCTACGAGCAGTACTTC
size: .; J: TRBJ1-5; V: TRBV18; D: .; length: 15; CDR3: CASSPPVGINQPQHF; DNA: TGTGCCAGCTCCCCTCCCGTGGGCATCAATCAGCCCCAGCATTTT
size: .; J: TRBJ2-5; V: TRBV12-3/TRBV12-4; D: .; length: 13; CDR3: CASRSGGRETQYF; DNA: TGTGCCAGCAGATCCGGGGGGCGGGAGACCCAGTACTTC
size: .; J: TRBJ1-1; V: TRBV12-3/TRBV12-4; D: .; length: 13; CDR3: CASSSNRDTEAFF; DNA: TGTGCCAGCAGTTCGAACAGGGACACTGAAGCTTTCTTT
size: once; J: TRBJ2-1; V: TRBV28; D: TRBD1; length: 15; CDR3: CASRPGQGDYNEQFF; DNA: TGTGCCAGCAGACCGGGACAGGGGGACTACAATGAGCAGTTCTTC
size: .; J: TRBJ1-1; V: TRBV6-2/TRBV6-3; D: .; length: 11; CDR3: CASSKRTEAFF; DNA: TGTGCCAGCAGCAAGAGGACTGAAGCTTTCTTT
size: .; J: TRBJ1-2; V: TRBV2; D: .; length: 14; CDR3: CATSQDSPNYGYTF; DNA: TGTGCCACCTCACAGGACAGTCCAAACTATGGCTACACCTTC
size: .; J: TRBJ1-3; V: TRBV7-3; D: .; length: 15; CDR3: CASSSDGGTGNTIYF; DNA: TGTGCCAGCAGCTCAGACGGCGGAACTGGAAACACCATATATTTT
size: .; J: TRBJ2-3; V: TRBV5-6; D: TRBD2; length: 15; CDR3: CASSLLAGNTDTQYF; DNA: TGTGCCAGCAGCTTGCTAGCGGGGAACACAGATACGCAGTATTTT
size: .; J: TRBJ2-3; V: TRBV4-2; D: TRBD2; length: 17; CDR3: CASSQEGLAGRTDTQYF; DNA: TGTGCCAGCAGCCAAGAGGGACTAGCGGGCCGCACAGATACGCAGTATTTT
size: .; J: TRBJ2-3; V: TRBV5-1; D: .; length: 13; CDR3: CASSLVGPDTQYF; DNA: TGCGCCAGCAGCTTGGTAGGGCCTGATACGCAGTATTTT